A selection of T cell receptor beta chains follows, all from one sample in a study of blood T cell repertoires in COVID-19. Using immunoSEQ multiplex PCR, the repertoire was profiled, and TCRdb retains in-frame clones only, with some absent. The repertoire holds 30,000 to 40,000 clones, about 91% seen once, with approximately 6.5% in the top ten. The material sequenced was peripheral blood. The receptors shown here come from a human donor in a cohort sampled during active COVID-19. Each CDR3 is given with its conserved first and last residue. The order of the fields is J gene, D gene, clone size, V gene, CDR3 DNA, CDR3 protein. D genes are given only for firm matches. Expanded clones are given a class, and other clones once, few, many or no size at all.

j_gene: TRBJ1-3; d_gene: TRBD1; abundance: few; v_gene: TRBV4-1; CDR3nt: TGCGCCAGTGGGACAGGGTCTGTAAACACCATATATTTT; CDR3aa: CASGTGSVNTIYF
j_gene: TRBJ1-4; d_gene: NA; abundance: NA; v_gene: TRBV3-1/TRBV3-2; CDR3nt: TGTGCCAGCAGCTCCAGAACTACCAAGGGGGGGGCTAATGAAAAACTGTTTTTT; CDR3aa: CASSSRTTKGGANEKLFF
j_gene: TRBJ2-1; d_gene: NA; abundance: once; v_gene: TRBV6-4; CDR3nt: TGTGCCAGCAGCAGGACGGCCTTAGGGGGCAATGAGCAGTTCTTC; CDR3aa: CASSRTALGGNEQFF
j_gene: TRBJ2-3; d_gene: NA; abundance: once; v_gene: TRBV28; CDR3nt: TGTGCCAGCAGTTTGGGGGGGCCGACGAATACGCAGTATTTT; CDR3aa: CASSLGGPTNTQYF
j_gene: TRBJ1-3; d_gene: NA; abundance: NA; v_gene: TRBV11-1; CDR3nt: TGTGCCAGCAGCTTTCAGGGCATAACGGACACCATATATTTT; CDR3aa: CASSFQGITDTIYF
j_gene: TRBJ1-6; d_gene: NA; abundance: NA; v_gene: TRBV7-9; CDR3nt: TGTGCCAGCAGCTTAGATGGGGCGGTTTTGGGTTCACCCCTCCACTTT; CDR3aa: CASSLDGAVLGSPLHF
j_gene: TRBJ2-2; d_gene: TRBD2; abundance: NA; v_gene: TRBV4-3; CDR3nt: TGCGCCAGCAGCCTTAGGCGGGGGGCCGGGAACACCGGGGAGCTGTTTTTT; CDR3aa: CASSLRRGAGNTGELFF
j_gene: TRBJ1-1; d_gene: TRBD1; abundance: NA; v_gene: TRBV6-2/TRBV6-3; CDR3nt: TGTGCCAGCAGTTACTCACAGGGGCAAACTGAAGCTTTCTTT; CDR3aa: CASSYSQGQTEAFF
j_gene: TRBJ2-3; d_gene: TRBD1; abundance: NA; v_gene: TRBV24-1; CDR3nt: TGTGCCACCTCACAGGGGGCCACAGATACGCAGTATTTT; CDR3aa: CATSQGATDTQYF
j_gene: TRBJ2-1; d_gene: NA; abundance: NA; v_gene: TRBV21-1; CDR3nt: TGTGCCAGCAGCTTCGCTCGGGGGGAGCAGGGGAATGAGCAGTTCTTC; CDR3aa: CASSFARGEQGNEQFF
j_gene: TRBJ2-1; d_gene: TRBD1; abundance: NA; v_gene: TRBV4-2; CDR3nt: TGTGCCAGCAGCCAAGAGACAGGGGGATACAATGAGCAGTTCTTC; CDR3aa: CASSQETGGYNEQFF
j_gene: TRBJ2-1; d_gene: NA; abundance: once; v_gene: TRBV28; CDR3nt: TGTGCCAGCACCTACCGAGGGTCTAGATCCTACAATGAGCAGTTCTTC; CDR3aa: CASTYRGSRSYNEQFF
j_gene: TRBJ2-7; d_gene: TRBD1; abundance: NA; v_gene: TRBV27; CDR3nt: TGTGCCAGCAGAGGAGCAGGGGGATCCTACGAGCAGTACTTC; CDR3aa: CASRGAGGSYEQYF
j_gene: TRBJ2-1; d_gene: TRBD1; abundance: NA; v_gene: TRBV24-1; CDR3nt: TGTGCCACCGAGGGGACAGCCGCCTACAATGAGCAGTTCTTC; CDR3aa: CATEGTAAYNEQFF
j_gene: TRBJ2-2; d_gene: NA; abundance: NA; v_gene: TRBV11-2; CDR3nt: TGTGCCAGCAGCTCTCCGGGGAACACCGGGGAGCTGTTTTTT; CDR3aa: CASSSPGNTGELFF
j_gene: TRBJ2-6; d_gene: NA; abundance: NA; v_gene: TRBV7-6; CDR3nt: TGTGCCAGCAGCTTAAAGGCTACGGGAGCGGGGGCCAACGTCCTGACTTTC; CDR3aa: CASSLKATGAGANVLTF
j_gene: TRBJ2-5; d_gene: NA; abundance: NA; v_gene: TRBV18; CDR3nt: TGTGCCAGCTCACCGCCTCCCGGGGAGACCCAGTACTTC; CDR3aa: CASSPPPGETQYF
j_gene: TRBJ2-7; d_gene: TRBD2; abundance: NA; v_gene: TRBV28; CDR3nt: TGTGCCAGCAGCTCCTTCGGTGGGGGGGGCTACGAGCAGTACTTC; CDR3aa: CASSSFGGGGYEQYF
j_gene: TRBJ1-2; d_gene: TRBD1; abundance: NA; v_gene: TRBV3-1/TRBV3-2; CDR3nt: TGTGCCAGCAGCCCTGAAACCAGGGGGCGCGGCACCTTC; CDR3aa: CASSPETRGRGTF
j_gene: TRBJ2-7; d_gene: TRBD2; abundance: NA; v_gene: TRBV7-7; CDR3nt: TGTGCCAGCAGCTTGGGTAGCGGGGATTACGAGCAGTACTTC; CDR3aa: CASSLGSGDYEQYF
j_gene: TRBJ2-1; d_gene: NA; abundance: NA; v_gene: TRBV11-3; CDR3nt: TGTGCCAGCAGCACTAGGACAGACTACAATGAGCAGTTCTTC; CDR3aa: CASSTRTDYNEQFF
j_gene: TRBJ2-7; d_gene: NA; abundance: NA; v_gene: TRBV5-1; CDR3nt: TGCGCCAGCAGCTTGGAGGGCAGGGGCTCCCACGAGCAGTACTTC; CDR3aa: CASSLEGRGSHEQYF
j_gene: TRBJ2-5; d_gene: NA; abundance: once; v_gene: TRBV7-8; CDR3nt: TGTGCCAGCAGCTTTTTCCCTCCGGAGACCCAGTACTTC; CDR3aa: CASSFFPPETQYF
j_gene: TRBJ1-6; d_gene: NA; abundance: few; v_gene: TRBV6-5; CDR3nt: TGTGCCAGCAGTATCCGGGAGGGAGGGTCACCCCTCCACTTT; CDR3aa: CASSIREGGSPLHF
j_gene: TRBJ1-2; d_gene: TRBD1; abundance: NA; v_gene: TRBV5-6; CDR3nt: TGTGCCAGCCAAATAGCGGACAGGGCCTATGGCTACACCTTC; CDR3aa: CASQIADRAYGYTF
j_gene: TRBJ2-1; d_gene: NA; abundance: NA; v_gene: TRBV4-1; CDR3nt: TGCGCCAGCAGCCTCGGGACTAATGAGCAGTTCTTC; CDR3aa: CASSLGTNEQFF
j_gene: TRBJ2-1; d_gene: TRBD1; abundance: NA; v_gene: TRBV5-4; CDR3nt: TGTGCCAGCAGCCGGACAGGGGCCCGGAGCTCCTACAATGAGCAGTTCTTC; CDR3aa: CASSRTGARSSYNEQFF
j_gene: TRBJ2-4; d_gene: NA; abundance: NA; v_gene: TRBV5-1; CDR3nt: TGCGCCAGCAGCTTGGAGTGGAGGGGTCACATTCAGTACTTC; CDR3aa: CASSLEWRGHIQYF
j_gene: TRBJ1-2; d_gene: TRBD1; abundance: NA; v_gene: TRBV18; CDR3nt: TGTGCCAGCTCATCCGGGCAAACAGGGGACGGAGGCTACACCTTC; CDR3aa: CASSSGQTGDGGYTF
j_gene: TRBJ2-5; d_gene: TRBD2; abundance: NA; v_gene: TRBV4-1; CDR3nt: TGCGCCAGCAGCTACCCTGGGAGGACTAGGCGGCAAGAGACCCAGTACTTC; CDR3aa: CASSYPGRTRRQETQYF
j_gene: TRBJ2-3; d_gene: NA; abundance: NA; v_gene: TRBV5-1; CDR3nt: TGCGCCAGCAGCTTGGTGCCAGGGGGCACAGATACGCAGTATTTT; CDR3aa: CASSLVPGGTDTQYF
j_gene: TRBJ2-1; d_gene: NA; abundance: NA; v_gene: TRBV7-8; CDR3nt: TGTGCCAGCAGCTACGGCAGGGGGAGGTCATACAATGAGCAGTTCTTC; CDR3aa: CASSYGRGRSYNEQFF
j_gene: TRBJ2-7; d_gene: TRBD1; abundance: NA; v_gene: TRBV10-3; CDR3nt: TGTGCCATCAGTGGGCCGACAGGGGCCTCGTTGGAGCAGTACTTC; CDR3aa: CAISGPTGASLEQYF
j_gene: TRBJ2-3; d_gene: NA; abundance: NA; v_gene: TRBV4-1; CDR3nt: TGCGCCAGCAGCCCTCGGGGAAAAGGGGATACGCAGTATTTT; CDR3aa: CASSPRGKGDTQYF
j_gene: TRBJ2-7; d_gene: NA; abundance: NA; v_gene: TRBV6-5; CDR3nt: TGTGCCAGCAGTAGCCTGAATGCCTACGAGCAGTACTTC; CDR3aa: CASSSLNAYEQYF
j_gene: TRBJ2-1; d_gene: TRBD1; abundance: NA; v_gene: TRBV2; CDR3nt: TGTGCCAGACAGGGGTTACGGAATGAGCAGTTCTTC; CDR3aa: CARQGLRNEQFF
j_gene: TRBJ1-5; d_gene: NA; abundance: NA; v_gene: TRBV6-6; CDR3nt: TGTGCCAGCAGTTCCCCCACCCGGGATCAGCCCCAGCATTTT; CDR3aa: CASSSPTRDQPQHF
j_gene: TRBJ1-1; d_gene: TRBD1; abundance: NA; v_gene: TRBV18; CDR3nt: TGTGCCAGCTCAACGACAGGGGTCGTAGCTTTCTTT; CDR3aa: CASSTTGVVAFF
j_gene: TRBJ2-5; d_gene: NA; abundance: once; v_gene: TRBV7-2; CDR3nt: TGTGCCAGCAGCCTCGGACTGCACCAAGAGACCCAGTACTTC; CDR3aa: CASSLGLHQETQYF
j_gene: TRBJ1-2; d_gene: TRBD1; abundance: NA; v_gene: TRBV3-1/TRBV3-2; CDR3nt: TGTGCCAGCAGCCAAGAAAGACAGGGAGGTGGCTACACCTTC; CDR3aa: CASSQERQGGGYTF
j_gene: TRBJ2-5; d_gene: TRBD1; abundance: NA; v_gene: TRBV4-1; CDR3nt: TGCGCCAGCAGCCAAGCACAGGGGGCGGTCCAAGAGACCCAGTACTTC; CDR3aa: CASSQAQGAVQETQYF
j_gene: TRBJ1-2; d_gene: TRBD1; abundance: NA; v_gene: TRBV19; CDR3nt: TGTGCCAGTAGTAGACGGGACAGGTTCCAGGGCTACACCTTC; CDR3aa: CASSRRDRFQGYTF
j_gene: TRBJ1-1; d_gene: NA; abundance: NA; v_gene: TRBV7-6; CDR3nt: TGTGCCAGCAGCCAACAGCAGAACACTGAAGCTTTCTTT; CDR3aa: CASSQQQNTEAFF
j_gene: TRBJ1-4; d_gene: TRBD1; abundance: NA; v_gene: TRBV4-1; CDR3nt: TGCGCCAGCAGCCACGGGACAGGGACAACTAATGAAAAACTGTTTTTT; CDR3aa: CASSHGTGTTNEKLFF
j_gene: TRBJ2-1; d_gene: TRBD2; abundance: NA; v_gene: TRBV3-1/TRBV3-2; CDR3nt: TGTGCCAGCAGCCAATCATACAGAGCGGGGATCTCCTACAATGAGCAGTTCTTC; CDR3aa: CASSQSYRAGISYNEQFF
j_gene: TRBJ1-6; d_gene: NA; abundance: NA; v_gene: TRBV13; CDR3nt: TGTGCCAGCAGCCCAGGGCGAGTCGACATTCAACCCCTCCACTTT; CDR3aa: CASSPGRVDIQPLHF
j_gene: TRBJ2-2; d_gene: TRBD2; abundance: NA; v_gene: TRBV5-1; CDR3nt: TGCGCCAGCAGCCTAGCGGGACCCACCGGGGAGCTGTTTTTT; CDR3aa: CASSLAGPTGELFF
j_gene: TRBJ2-1; d_gene: TRBD2; abundance: NA; v_gene: TRBV6-5; CDR3nt: TGTGCCAGCAGTTACTCCATAGCGGGGATCTACAATGAGCAGTTCTTC; CDR3aa: CASSYSIAGIYNEQFF
j_gene: TRBJ2-5; d_gene: NA; abundance: NA; v_gene: TRBV7-2; CDR3nt: TGTGCCAGCAGCTTAGATGTAGTGGAAGAGACCCAGTACTTC; CDR3aa: CASSLDVVEETQYF
j_gene: TRBJ1-2; d_gene: NA; abundance: NA; v_gene: TRBV4-3; CDR3nt: TGCGCCAGCAGCCAAGAAAGGCAGGCTGGCTACACCTTC; CDR3aa: CASSQERQAGYTF
j_gene: TRBJ1-6; d_gene: NA; abundance: NA; v_gene: TRBV6-2/TRBV6-3; CDR3nt: TGTGCCAGCAGTCCAGGACAGCCAAGATATAATTCACCCCTCCACTTT; CDR3aa: CASSPGQPRYNSPLHF
j_gene: TRBJ2-1; d_gene: TRBD2; abundance: NA; v_gene: TRBV7-3; CDR3nt: TGTGCCAGCAGCTTAGTGTTAGCGGGAGCAAATGAGCAGTTCTTC; CDR3aa: CASSLVLAGANEQFF
j_gene: TRBJ1-2; d_gene: NA; abundance: NA; v_gene: TRBV21-1; CDR3nt: TGTGCCAGCCGGGACAGCCTCTATGGCTACACCTTC; CDR3aa: CASRDSLYGYTF
j_gene: TRBJ2-3; d_gene: TRBD2; abundance: NA; v_gene: TRBV19; CDR3nt: TGTGCCAGTAGTATAGATGGGACTAGCGGGAGAGGTACGCAGTATTTT; CDR3aa: CASSIDGTSGRGTQYF